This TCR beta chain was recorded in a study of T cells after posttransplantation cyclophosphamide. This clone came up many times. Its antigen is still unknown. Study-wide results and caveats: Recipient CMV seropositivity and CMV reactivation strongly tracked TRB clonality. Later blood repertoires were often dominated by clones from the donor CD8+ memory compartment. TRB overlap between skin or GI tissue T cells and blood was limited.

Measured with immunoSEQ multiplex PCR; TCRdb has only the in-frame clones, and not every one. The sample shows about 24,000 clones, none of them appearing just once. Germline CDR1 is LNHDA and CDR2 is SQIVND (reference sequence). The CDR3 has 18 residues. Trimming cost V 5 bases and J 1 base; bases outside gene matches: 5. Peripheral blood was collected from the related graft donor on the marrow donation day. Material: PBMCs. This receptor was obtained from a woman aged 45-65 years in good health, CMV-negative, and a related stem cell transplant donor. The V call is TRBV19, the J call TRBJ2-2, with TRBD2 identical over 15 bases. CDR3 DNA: TGTGCCAGTAGTCCGCGGACTAGCGGGAGGGTGAACACCGGGGAGCTGTTTTTT. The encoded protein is CASSPRTSGRVNTGELFF.